The rows below give T cell receptor beta chains drawn from one sample of a study of regulatory T cells in long-lasting Graves disease. Each CDR3 protein is one row after TCRdb ran MiXCR on the multiplex PCR reads. The sample shows about 450,000 distinct CDR3 sequences, about 20% of them seen only once. The material was peripheral blood mononuclear cells (PBMCs), obtained when the disease was refractory, from a patient treated with antithyroid drugs. The receptors shown here come from a female donor with Graves disease. Each CDR3 is given with its conserved first and last residue. A D gene is named only where the DNA matches it firmly. Clone sizes are given selectively: once, few, many, or a class where the clone is expanded.

TRBJ1-2	many	TRBV11-2	NA	CASSQSRLSYTF	TGTGCCAGCAGCCAGAGCAGGTTGAGCTACACCTTC
TRBJ1-1	NA	TRBV5-1	NA	CASSNTGLMNTEAFF	TGCGCCAGCAGTAATACGGGACTCATGAACACTGAAGCTTTCTTT
TRBJ2-7	many	TRBV3-1	TRBD1	CASSQGPGQGAYEQYF	TGTGCCAGCAGCCAAGGGCCGGGACAGGGAGCCTACGAGCAGTACTTC
TRBJ2-7	few	TRBV11-2	NA	CASSWTPRPGPNYEQYF	TGTGCCAGCAGCTGGACCCCGAGACCAGGTCCAAACTACGAGCAGTACTTC
TRBJ1-2	many	TRBV20-1	TRBD1	CSASPRGPIDYGYTF	TGCAGTGCTAGTCCTAGGGGGCCTATAGACTATGGCTACACCTTC
TRBJ2-7	NA	TRBV19	TRBD2	CASSMRENPHEQYF	TGTGCCAGTAGTATGCGGGAGAACCCCCACGAGCAGTACTTC
TRBJ2-1	many	TRBV12-3/TRBV12-4	TRBD2	CASSPPGLPYNEQFF	TGTGCCAGCAGCCCCCCGGGACTACCTTACAATGAGCAGTTCTTC
TRBJ2-3	NA	TRBV19	NA	CASGPAGTTDTQYF	TGTGCCAGTGGGCCGGCAGGGACCACAGATACGCAGTATTTT
TRBJ1-1	NA	TRBV2	NA	CASSEALSGFEAFF	TGTGCCAGCAGTGAAGCGCTTTCAGGGTTTGAAGCTTTCTTT
TRBJ1-4	NA	TRBV14	NA	CASSQVAGDEKLFF	TGTGCCAGCAGCCAAGTGGCCGGGGATGAAAAACTGTTTTTT
TRBJ2-5	NA	TRBV5-5	TRBD2	CASSSGGFGGRQETQYF	TGTGCCAGCAGCTCTGGCGGGTTTGGCGGGAGGCAAGAGACCCAGTACTTC
TRBJ2-7	NA	TRBV7-9	NA	CANSQDLQAREQYF	TGTGCCAACAGCCAAGATCTACAGGCTCGCGAGCAGTACTTC
TRBJ2-7	NA	TRBV19	NA	CASSNGHSYEQYF	TGTGCCAGTAGTAATGGACATTCCTACGAGCAGTACTTC
TRBJ2-5	few	TRBV5-6	TRBD2	CASSLVRGTSGSMKTQYF	TGTGCCAGCAGCTTGGTTCGTGGGACTAGCGGGAGTATGAAGACCCAGTACTTC
TRBJ1-2	many	TRBV27	NA	CASSLSLAEGYGYTF	TGTGCCAGCAGTCTATCATTGGCCGAAGGCTATGGCTACACCTTC
TRBJ1-5	many	TRBV2	NA	CASSEFTGNSNQPQHF	TGTGCCAGCAGTGAATTTACAGGAAATAGCAATCAGCCCCAGCATTTT
TRBJ2-7	many	TRBV12-3/TRBV12-4	NA	CASSFLPYEQYF	TGTGCCAGCAGTTTTCTACCCTACGAGCAGTACTTC
TRBJ1-2	NA	TRBV15	TRBD1	CATSRTDRLELGYTF	TGTGCCACCAGCAGAACGGACAGGCTAGAGTTGGGCTACACCTTC
TRBJ1-5	NA	TRBV30	NA	CAWAGERNQPQHF	TGTGCCTGGGCCGGGGAACGCAATCAGCCCCAGCATTTT
TRBJ2-7	NA	TRBV29-1	TRBD1	CSVEDLSRTGGTYEQYF	TGCAGCGTTGAAGATCTAAGCAGAACAGGGGGCACCTACGAGCAGTACTTC
TRBJ2-7	many	TRBV6-5	TRBD2	CASSYSGSGRAGTSEQYF	TGTGCCAGCAGTTACTCGGGTAGCGGGAGGGCCGGGACAAGCGAGCAGTACTTC
TRBJ2-7	many	TRBV2	TRBD2	CASRKRGLADGAYEQYF	TGTGCCAGCAGGAAAAGAGGACTAGCGGACGGTGCCTACGAGCAGTACTTC
TRBJ1-1	few	TRBV6-1	NA	CASSSRMNTEAFF	TGTGCCAGCAGTAGCCGGATGAACACTGAAGCTTTCTTT
TRBJ2-5	NA	TRBV3-1	NA	CASSPEDRHPRETQYF	TGTGCCAGCAGTCCGGAGGACAGACACCCTCGGGAGACCCAGTACTTC
TRBJ2-1	many	TRBV12-3/TRBV12-4	TRBD2	CASSISGRSYNEQFF	TGTGCCAGCAGTATTAGCGGGAGATCCTACAATGAGCAGTTCTTC
TRBJ1-1	many	TRBV15	NA	CATSGTLTMNTEAFF	TGTGCCACCAGCGGGACACTTACCATGAACACTGAAGCTTTCTTT
TRBJ2-5	few	TRBV5-1	NA	CASSMGGRETQYF	TGCGCCAGCAGCATGGGGGGGCGAGAGACCCAGTACTTC
TRBJ2-5	few	TRBV7-2	NA	CASSSSSGQGEETQYF	TGTGCCAGCAGCTCGTCATCGGGGCAGGGAGAAGAGACCCAGTACTTC
TRBJ2-3	NA	TRBV5-4	TRBD1	CASSLEGQGDTDTQYF	TGTGCCAGCAGCTTGGAGGGACAGGGGGACACAGATACGCAGTATTTT
TRBJ2-7	few	TRBV18	TRBD2	CASSPPSGGTYEQYF	TGTGCCAGCTCACCACCTAGCGGGGGGACCTACGAGCAGTACTTC
TRBJ2-2	few	TRBV6-1	NA	CASSPGTNTGELFF	TGTGCCAGCAGCCCCGGGACAAACACCGGGGAGCTGTTTTTT
TRBJ2-7	many	TRBV20-1	NA	CSADRDFGSYEQYF	TGCAGTGCAGACCGGGACTTCGGATCCTACGAGCAGTACTTC
TRBJ2-7	many	TRBV28	NA	CASTRGQGRASYEQYF	TGTGCCAGCACCCGCGGCCAGGGGAGAGCTTCCTACGAGCAGTACTTC
TRBJ2-5	many	TRBV12-3/TRBV12-4	NA	CASSDSHQETQYF	TGTGCCAGCAGTGACAGCCACCAAGAGACCCAGTACTTC
TRBJ1-4	few	TRBV14	NA	CASSQGIRVGNEKLFF	TGTGCCAGCAGCCAAGGAATCAGGGTCGGAAATGAAAAACTGTTTTTT
TRBJ2-3	NA	TRBV20-1	NA	CSARDTRRSTDTQYF	TGCAGTGCTAGAGACACTAGGCGTAGCACAGATACGCAGTATTTT
TRBJ1-2	NA	TRBV25-1	NA	CASSDLNRVYGYTF	TGTGCCAGCAGTGACCTCAACAGGGTTTATGGCTACACCTTC
TRBJ1-2	few	TRBV11-1	NA	CASSDAGPEDFYGYTF	TGTGCCAGCAGCGACGCGGGCCCCGAGGACTTCTATGGCTACACCTTC
TRBJ2-5	NA	TRBV7-9	TRBD1	CASSPRQGAETQYF	TGTGCCAGCAGCCCTCGACAGGGGGCAGAGACCCAGTACTTC
TRBJ1-2	few	TRBV20-1	TRBD1	CSAPTGDYGYTF	TGCAGTGCCCCGACAGGGGACTATGGCTACACCTTC
TRBJ1-2	few	TRBV30	NA	CAWSRGQINYGYTF	TGTGCCTGGAGCCGAGGACAGATTAACTATGGCTACACCTTC
TRBJ1-5	many	TRBV3-1	TRBD1	CASSQKTGNQPQHF	TGTGCCAGCAGCCAAAAGACAGGGAATCAGCCCCAGCATTTT
TRBJ2-7	NA	TRBV6-1	NA	CASRSGLVSYEQYF	TGTGCCAGCAGATCCGGACTGGTTTCCTACGAGCAGTACTTC
TRBJ2-7	many	TRBV2	NA	CASSNVGASYEQYF	TGTGCCAGCAGTAATGTGGGGGCCTCCTACGAGCAGTACTTC
TRBJ2-6	NA	TRBV28	NA	CASSPGRSSGANVLTF	TGTGCCAGCAGTCCGGGACGGTCCTCTGGGGCCAACGTCCTGACTTTC
TRBJ2-7	many	TRBV6-1	TRBD2	CAGRTSGIYEQYF	TGTGCCGGCCGGACTAGCGGGATCTACGAGCAGTACTTC
TRBJ2-5	NA	TRBV4-1	NA	CASSQDSRVQETQYF	TGCGCCAGCAGCCAAGACTCAAGGGTCCAAGAGACCCAGTACTTC
TRBJ2-5	few	TRBV7-6	TRBD2	CASSLVMRRLADQETQYF	TGTGCCAGCAGCTTAGTAATGCGTCGTCTAGCGGATCAAGAGACCCAGTACTTC
TRBJ1-5	NA	TRBV7-2	NA	CASSLGFGRINQPQHF	TGTGCCAGCAGCTTAGGCTTTGGCAGGATAAATCAGCCCCAGCATTTT
TRBJ1-4	few	TRBV7-2	NA	CASSLFGGELFF	TGTGCCAGCAGCTTATTTGGGGGGGAACTGTTTTTT
TRBJ2-6	NA	TRBV6-2/TRBV6-3	TRBD1	CASRTGGASGANVLTF	TGTGCCAGCAGGACAGGGGGCGCCTCTGGGGCCAACGTCCTGACTTTC
TRBJ2-7	NA	TRBV12-3/TRBV12-4	NA	CASREGAGIYEQYF	TGTGCCAGCAGAGAAGGGGCAGGGATCTACGAGCAGTACTTC
TRBJ2-2	few	TRBV10-3	TRBD2	CAISESNTAGGVGELFF	TGTGCCATCAGTGAGTCGAACACAGCGGGAGGAGTAGGGGAGCTGTTTTTT
TRBJ2-1	many	TRBV27	TRBD2	CASNNLRTSGSPEQFF	TGTGCCAGCAACAACCTCCGGACTAGCGGGAGCCCTGAGCAGTTCTTC
TRBJ2-2	few	TRBV28	NA	CASSERQEITGELFF	TGTGCCAGCAGTGAGAGACAGGAGATCACCGGGGAGCTGTTTTTT
TRBJ1-5	few	TRBV29-1	NA	CSVIQGSVSHF	TGCAGCGTCATCCAGGGGAGCGTATCGCATTTT
TRBJ1-1	few	TRBV14	NA	CASSQDYSTEAFF	TGTGCCAGCAGCCAAGATTACAGCACTGAAGCTTTCTTT
TRBJ2-3	many	TRBV28	TRBD2	CASSLKTSGSTDTQYF	TGTGCCAGCAGTTTAAAGACTAGCGGGAGCACAGATACGCAGTATTTT
TRBJ1-2	NA	TRBV3-1	TRBD1	CASSPRGTGQYGYTF	TGTGCCAGCAGCCCTCGCGGGACAGGACAGTATGGCTACACCTTC